This T cell receptor beta chain appears in the sequencing data of a study of blood T cells in healthy people across ages. Study context: T cells yielded about one barcoded beta molecule per two cells through template switching.

Primed by a sample-barcoded 5' primer and a J-beta primer mix, a second PCR proceeded for about 6 to 11 cycles. Every single cDNA molecule received a tag from a template-switch adaptor with 12 random nucleotides. TCRdb reprocessed the 5' RACE reads via MiXCR and lists one record per CDR3 protein. The sample includes about 1,500,000 distinct CDR3 sequences, approximately 40% of them seen just once. Looked up from germline, CDR1 is KGHSH and CDR2 is LQKENI. The CDR3 contains 15 residues. V shed 3 bases, J shed 6 bases, and the junction held 3 bases outside the gene matches. The TCR was taken from a young woman in good health. The sequenced sample was blood. The gene calls are TRBV18 and TRBJ1-6, with 9 bases matching TRBD1. The CDR3 region is CASSPGQGPNSPLHF. CDR3 in DNA: TGTGCCAGCTCACCGGGACAGGGCCCTAATTCACCCCTCCACTTT.